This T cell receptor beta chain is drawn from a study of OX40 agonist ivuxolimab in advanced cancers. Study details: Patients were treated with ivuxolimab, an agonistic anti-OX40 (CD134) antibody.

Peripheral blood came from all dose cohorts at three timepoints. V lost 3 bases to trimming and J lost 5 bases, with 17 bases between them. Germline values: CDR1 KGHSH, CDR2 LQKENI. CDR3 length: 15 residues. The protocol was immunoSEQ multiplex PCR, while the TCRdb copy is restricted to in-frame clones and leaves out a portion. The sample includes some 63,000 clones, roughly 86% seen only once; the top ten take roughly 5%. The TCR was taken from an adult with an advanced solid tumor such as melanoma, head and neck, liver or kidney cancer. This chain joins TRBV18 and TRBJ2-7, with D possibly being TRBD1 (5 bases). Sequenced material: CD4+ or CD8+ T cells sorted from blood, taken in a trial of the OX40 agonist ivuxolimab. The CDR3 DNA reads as TGTGCCAGCTCACCCCTGAGCAGGGATTTCGACGAGCAGTACTTC. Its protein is CASSPLSRDFDEQYF.